This TCR beta chain was found in a study of PD-1 blockade in classical Hodgkin lymphoma. Overall study findings and caveats: Partial responders and progressors had significantly lower baseline TCR diversity. When set against healthy donors, newly diagnosed patients were reported to show lower baseline TCR diversity.

In every patient, relapse followed autologous stem cell transplantation, while exposure to brentuximab vedotin differed. Thawed PBMCs yielded CD4+ T cells through magnetic negative selection. Complete response, partial response or progressive disease was each patient's best response. CDR1 and CDR2 (germline): MDHEN, SYDVKM. Trimming stripped 2 bases from V and 4 bases from J, with 10 bases between. This CDR3 is 14 amino acids long. Details on this clone: Its specificity is not known.

The data were produced by immunoSEQ multiplex PCR, yet TCRdb's version contains in-frame clones alone and is incomplete. The repertoire has around 6,000 clones, about 81% of them found once; the top ten carry roughly 3.5%. This chain joins TRBV28 and TRBJ2-3; D gene unclear. The sample was CD4+ T cells from blood, taken at baseline. This TCR came from a human donor with classical Hodgkin lymphoma. In DNA form, the CDR3 reads TGTGCCAGCAGTTTACCGCCAGGATCAGATACGCAGTATTTT. Residues: CASSLPPGSDTQYF.